This T cell receptor (beta chain) was recorded in a study of cytomegalovirus exposure and HLA in healthy donors. Study information: Findings of an earlier analysis included 90 million to 120 million unique TCR beta sequences from 180 million or so T cells. Early released data had tens of millions of unique TCRs, all coming from HLA-typed donors.

Study outcomes and limitations: Most TCR sequences showed up rarely, but some public TCRs showed up in many donors. The likely origin of a cluster of highly shared sequence variants was a sequencing artifact.

Germline CDR1 reads MDHEN; CDR2 reads SYDVKM. This CDR3 region has 14 residues. The ends were cut back, 2 bases at V and 7 bases at J, with 13 bases in the middle. A multiplex PCR was run with 60 Vbeta primers and 13 Jbeta primers. Only in-frame clones appear in the TCRdb table, and some are missing; sequencing was by immunoSEQ multiplex PCR. Of 150,000 to 200,000 clones listed, less than 90% are singletons. To note about this clone: What it recognizes is unknown.

What was sequenced was PBMCs. The sequence was obtained from a man aged 45-60 years in good health and CMV-seropositive. The chain links TRBV28 to TRBJ2-3; possibly TRBD1 for D (6 bases). The CDR3: CASSLADRIYTQYF. As DNA, the CDR3 is TGTGCCAGCAGTTTAGCCGACAGGATATATACGCAGTATTTT.